Each of the 10 T cell receptor beta chains below was sequenced from the same sample in a study of shared clonotypes between healthy human individuals. The protocol was immunoSEQ multiplex PCR, while the TCRdb copy is restricted to in-frame clones and leaves out a portion. The profile shows fewer than 850,000 clones, less than 80% of them singletons. Sequenced sample: memory CD4+ T cells sorted from blood. Subset of the sample: CD45RA-negative fraction. The source is a woman aged 25 to 45 in good health.

This clone was recorded at least ten times. The rearrangement uses TRBV6-4 and TRBJ1-5; D ambiguous. V was trimmed by 3 bases and J by 1 base, leaving 4 bases between them. Germline CDR1 reads MRHNA; CDR2 reads SNTAGT. This CDR3 is built from 13 residues. This CDR3 is CASSEMSNQPQHF. The CDR3 DNA follows: TGTGCCAGCAGTGAGATGAGCAATCAGCCCCAGCATTTT.

The rearrangement uses TRBV18 and TRBJ2-7, with a tentative D call TRBD1 (7 bases). CDR3 length equals 16 residues. CDR1 and CDR2 from the germline V gene are KGHSH and LQKENI. Trimming cost V 2 bases and J 0 bases, with 14 bases left between them. The CDR3: CASSPKPGGNSYEQYF. The CDR3 DNA reads TGTGCCAGCTCACCAAAACCAGGGGGGAACTCCTACGAGCAGTACTTC.

The V and J genes are TRBV6-4 and TRBJ2-1; 12 nucleotides match TRBD2. V lost 4 bases and J lost 2; bases outside the gene matches: 3. Looked up from germline, CDR1 is MRHNA and CDR2 is SNTAGT. The CDR3 totals 16 residues. The CDR3 sequence: CASSVWTSGTYNEQFF. CDR3 bases: TGTGCCAGCAGTGTCTGGACTAGCGGGACCTACAATGAGCAGTTCTTC.

This clone was picked up a small number of times. The rearrangement links TRBV19 to TRBJ2-2, with 9 positions matching TRBD1. There are 17 residues in the CDR3. V lost 9 bases, J lost 3 bases, and 14 bases stayed unmatched. Germline CDR1 LNHDA, CDR2 SQIVND (reference sequence). CDR3 sequence (DNA): TGTGCCAGCAAAAGCGGGGACAGGGCCGCCTACACCGGGGAGCTGTTTTTT. Protein: CASKSGDRAAYTGELFF.

This chain links TRBV5-1 with TRBJ2-3, with TRBD2 matching over 10 bases. The V gene's germline CDR1 is SGHRS and CDR2 YFSETQ. There are 16 residues in the CDR3. Trimming removed 4 bases from V and 3 bases from J; junction bases left unmatched: 8. The chain's CDR3 is CASSREAGGPTDTQYF. CDR3 DNA: TGCGCCAGCAGCAGGGAAGCGGGAGGGCCGACAGATACGCAGTATTTT.

Concerning this clone itself: Other DNA sequences in this specimen translate into the identical CDR3. V usage is TRBV18 and J usage is TRBJ1-5; D call uncertain. V gave up 6 bases and J gave up 6 bases, with 12 bases separating them. The CDR3 is 13 residues long. Germline CDR1 and CDR2: KGHSH and LQKENI. In DNA form, the CDR3 reads TGTGCCAGCTCCCCGCCGGTCGGTCAGCCCCAGCATTTT. This codes for CASSPPVGQPQHF. Drawing the rest from reference TRBV18 and TRBJ1-5, the complete variable domain is NAGVMQNPRHLVRRRGQEARLRCSPMKGHSHVYWYRQLPEEGLKFMVYLQKENIIDESGMPKERFSAEFPKEGPSILRIQQVVRGDSAAYFCASSPPVGQPQHFGDGTRLSIL.

With respect to this clone: Other DNA sequences in the same sample also yield this CDR3. V gene TRBV11-2 combines with J gene TRBJ1-4; the match to TRBD1 covers 8 bases. Germline values: CDR1 SGHAT, CDR2 FQNNGV. J gave up 8 bases and V 1 base, and 3 bases lay outside the gene matches. This CDR3 contains 14 residues. CDR3 residues: CASSLGQGAEKLFF. In nucleotides, the CDR3 is TGTGCCAGCAGCTTAGGGCAGGGGGCGGAAAAACTGTTTTTT.

The J gene is TRBJ2-7, the V gene TRBV11-1; a weak D match, TRBD1 (6 bases). Germline V gene data show CDR1 as SGHAT and CDR2 as FQDESV (reference sequence). The CDR3 consists of 16 residues. The V end lost 5 bases, the J end lost 1 base, and 18 bases lay between the germline ends. In nucleotides, the CDR3 is TGTGCCAGCAGCCTCATTCAGACAGGAGGATCCTACGAGCAGTACTTC. Encoded protein: CASSLIQTGGSYEQYF.

V usage is TRBV7-2 and J usage is TRBJ2-5; TRBD2 matches at 14 bases. The J call may be incorrect, as the DNA end agrees better with TRBJ2-7. CDR3 length equals 15 residues. CDR1 is SGHTA and CDR2 is FQGNSA in the germline V gene. CDR3 coding DNA: TGTGCCAGCAGCTTCGGGACTAGCGGGAGCTACGAGCAGTACTTC. Translation gives CASSFGTSGSYEQYF.

This clone has only a few counts. The V and J genes are TRBV5-1 and TRBJ2-5, with 8 bases matching TRBD2. The CDR3 loop spans 15 amino acids. The V gene's germline CDR1 is SGHRS and CDR2 YFSETQ. V trimming: 3 bases; J trimming: 4 bases; junction bases outside the gene matches: 8. Here the CDR3 DNA reads TGCGCCAGCAGCTGGGGGAGCGGGAGTGGAGAGACCCAGTACTTC. Encoded protein: CASSWGSGSGETQYF.